The 20 T cell receptor beta chains below all came from one sample that was sequenced in a study of beta chain features in type 1 diabetes. Study-wide results and limits: Type 1 diabetes patients had TCRB CDR3s that were shorter (moderately but significantly so) in all four CD4+ subsets.

The study reverse transcribed the entire isolated RNA, so it sequenced expressed TCRB transcripts. Profiled with immunoSEQ multiplex PCR; TCRdb holds only in-frame clones, not every one. Here the sample spans hundreds of thousands of clones, 10% to 15% being singletons. These receptors' antigens are unknown. The sequenced material came from naive CD4+ T cells from blood. The receptors were sampled from a man aged 18 to 30 with type 1 diabetes.

This clone was found a few times. The chain couples TRBV27 to TRBJ2-6; unclear D gene. Per the germline V gene, CDR1 is MNHEY and CDR2 is SMNVEV (reference sequence). V lost 2 bases and J lost 2, with 10 bases in between. The CDR3 is made up of 16 amino acids. DNA of the CDR3: TGTGCCAGCAGTTTAGTCACAGTTGCTGGGGCCAACGTCCTGACTTTC. Residues: CASSLVTVAGANVLTF.

This clone was counted only a few times. This chain uses TRBV28 with TRBJ1-5; D is uncertain. This CDR3 is built from 14 residues. Per the germline V gene, CDR1 is MDHEN and CDR2 is SYDVKM. V lost 8 bases, J lost 2 bases, and 13 bases lay in between. CDR3 residues: CASGPYLGNQPQHF. DNA for the CDR3: TGTGCCAGCGGCCCCTACCTTGGCAATCAGCCCCAGCATTTT.

This clone was seen more than once but under ten times. V gene TRBV7-8 combines with J gene TRBJ2-6; no definite D call. Deletions cut 4 bases from V and 5 bases from J, with 9 bases between. The CDR3 loop spans 14 amino acids. Germline V gene data show CDR1 as SGHVS and CDR2 as FQNEAQ. The CDR3 reads CASSSRIRANVLTF. CDR3 in DNA: TGTGCCAGCAGCTCTAGGATAAGGGCCAACGTCCTGACTTTC.

This sequence joins TRBV25-1 and TRBJ2-6, with D hard to call. V gave up 7 bases and J gave up 3 bases, with 7 bases separating them. This CDR3 comprises 13 residues. Germline CDR1 reads MGHDK; CDR2 reads SYGVNS. The chain's CDR3 is CASMESGANVLTF. The CDR3 bases are TGTGCCAGCATGGAGAGTGGGGCCAACGTCCTGACTTTC.

The chain couples TRBV29-1 to TRBJ1-2, with 8 bases fitting TRBD1. V dropped 6 bases and J dropped 4; count of bases not matched to a gene: 4. The CDR3 consists of 12 residues. Germline-derived CDR1 and CDR2 are SQVTM and ANQGSEA. The CDR3 protein is CSVQGAGYGYTF. Here the CDR3 DNA reads TGCAGCGTCCAGGGGGCCGGCTATGGCTACACCTTC.

V and J are TRBV28 and TRBJ2-7, with D maybe TRBD2 (6 bases). This CDR3 is built from 14 residues. Germline loops: CDR1 MDHEN, CDR2 SYDVKM. The V end was cut by 8 bases, the J end by 5 bases, with 19 bases between. The CDR3 sequence is CASGPTGLVDEQYF. CDR3 DNA: TGTGCCAGCGGACCAACGGGACTGGTGGACGAGCAGTACTTC.

A few counts support this clone. This sequence joins TRBV19 and TRBJ1-3; TRBD1 matches at 10 bases. The CDR3 totals 17 residues. Losses at the gene ends were 6 bases for V and 4 bases for J; bases not matched to a gene: 12. Germline V gives CDR1 LNHDA, CDR2 SQIVND (reference sequence). This chain's CDR3 is CASSPTGTGVFGNTIYF. Here the CDR3 DNA reads TGTGCCAGTAGCCCCACCGGGACAGGGGTGTTCGGAAACACCATATATTTT.

The chain has TRBV18 and TRBJ2-2; D ambiguous. Trimming cost V 2 bases and J 6 bases, with 13 bases left between them. Per germline, CDR1 KGHSH and CDR2 LQKENI. CDR3 size: 15 residues. The CDR3 loop reads CASSPSMRFPGELFF. CDR3 bases: TGTGCCAGCTCACCATCGATGAGGTTTCCCGGGGAGCTGTTTTTT.

CDR3 DNA: TGTGCCAGCTCACCGGAGGGTTTGGATCAGCCCCAGCATTTT. Translation gives CASSPEGLDQPQHF. This chain uses TRBV18 with TRBJ1-5; D gene ambiguous. Trimming left V 3 bases short and J 5 bases short, with 11 bases between. Germline V gene sequence: CDR1 KGHSH, CDR2 LQKENI. The CDR3 contains 14 residues.

This clone was seen a single time. The chain has TRBV15 and TRBJ2-7; D is possibly TRBD2 (7 bases). Germline CDR1 and CDR2: LNHNV and YYDKDF (reference sequence). This CDR3 region has 15 residues. V shed 6 bases and J shed 0 bases, with 15 bases lying between them. CDR3 bases: TGTGCCACCAGAGCGGGGCAGGGGATCTCCTACGAGCAGTACTTC. Its translation is CATRAGQGISYEQYF.

In this sample, this clone turned up a few times. The chain combines TRBV28 with TRBJ2-7; D uncertain. CDR1 is MDHEN and CDR2 is SYDVKM in the germline V gene. There are 13 residues in the CDR3. Trimming removed 4 bases at V and 7 bases at J, with 14 bases between. CDR3 residues: CASSSGPVGEQYF. CDR3 bases: TGTGCCAGCAGTTCCGGGCCTGTGGGAGAGCAGTACTTC.

The table lists this clone with a few counts. This chain connects TRBV5-1 to TRBJ2-3, with D hard to call. Per germline, CDR1 SGHRS and CDR2 YFSETQ. V was cut by 1 base and J by 6 bases, with 15 bases left in between. The CDR3 extends over 15 amino acids. This chain's CDR3 is CASSLNWVAGDTQYF. For the CDR3, the DNA is TGCGCCAGCAGCTTGAACTGGGTAGCAGGCGATACGCAGTATTTT.

This clone was detected only a few times. V gene TRBV28 combines with J gene TRBJ1-6; 9 positions agree with TRBD1. V was clipped by 6 bases and J by 6 bases; unmatched bases: 6. This CDR3 region has 15 residues. CDR1 is MDHEN, CDR2 SYDVKM, per germline. CDR3 residues: CASRDRDRVNSPLHF. As DNA, the CDR3 is TGTGCCAGCAGGGACCGGGACAGGGTTAATTCACCCCTCCACTTT.

The gene calls are TRBV27 and TRBJ2-3, with TRBD2 identical over 7 bases. The CDR3 has 14 residues. Germline CDR1 MNHEY, CDR2 SMNVEV (reference sequence). Germline trimming cut 4 bases from V and 0 bases from J; bases unmatched to any gene: 1. DNA for the CDR3: TGTGCCAGCAGTTCTAGCGGTAGCACAGATACGCAGTATTTT. The encoded protein is CASSSSGSTDTQYF.

This clone showed up just a few times. The gene calls are TRBV27 and TRBJ2-2; the match to TRBD1 covers 7 bases. Germline CDR1 MNHEY, CDR2 SMNVEV (reference sequence). The CDR3 sequence is 17 residues long. Losses at the gene ends were 3 bases for V and 4 bases for J; bases not matched to a gene: 11. CDR3 in amino acids: CASSFAPPRGPTGELFF. The CDR3 bases are TGTGCCAGCAGTTTTGCACCCCCAAGGGGGCCCACCGGGGAGCTGTTTTTT.

This clone was seen only a few times. The chain combines TRBV5-1 with TRBJ1-1, with a tentative D call TRBD1 (5 bases). The V end lost 4 bases, the J end lost 3 bases, and 10 bases lay between the germline ends. This CDR3 comprises 13 residues. Per germline, CDR1 SGHRS and CDR2 YFSETQ. The CDR3 DNA reads as TGCGCCAGCAGCATACAGGTCGACACTGAAGCTTTCTTT. Its translation: CASSIQVDTEAFF.

This clone was seen a handful of times. V usage is TRBV25-1 and J usage is TRBJ1-6, with D unresolved. Trimming took off 4 bases at V and 4 bases at J, with 8 bases between the two ends. The CDR3 is 14 residues long. Germline V lookup: CDR1 MGHDK, CDR2 SYGVNS. The CDR3 loop is CASSGRFYNSPLHF. The CDR3 DNA reads as TGTGCCAGCAGTGGGAGATTTTATAATTCACCCCTCCACTTT.

The chain carries TRBV6-5 and TRBJ2-5; D possibly corresponds to TRBD2 (6 bases). Germline V CDR1 and CDR2: MNHEY, SVGAGI. Trimming pared 0 bases from V and 4 bases from J, leaving 15 bases between. The CDR3 length is 16 residues. The DNA for the CDR3 is TGTGCCAGCAGTTACTCGGCCATTGGTAGCGGAGAGACCCAGTACTTC. It specifies CASSYSAIGSGETQYF.

This chain connects TRBV5-1 to TRBJ2-7; D possibly matches TRBD1 or TRBD2 (6 bases each). The length of the CDR3 is 13 residues. Germline CDR1 reads SGHRS; CDR2 reads YFSETQ. V lost 4 bases to trimming and J lost 7 bases, with 15 bases between them. The CDR3 DNA sequence: TGCGCCAGCAGCCCAGCGGAGGGGGGAGAGCAGTACTTC. It codes for CASSPAEGGEQYF. The entire variable domain, with the rest obtained from reference TRBV5-1 and TRBJ2-7, is as follows: KAGVTQTPRYLIKTRGQQVTLSCSPISGHRSVSWYQQTPGQGLQFLFEYFSETQRNKGNFPGRFSGRQFSNSRSEMNVSTLELGDSALYLCASSPAEGGEQYFGPGTRLTVT.

The genes are TRBV5-1 and TRBJ2-2; D ambiguous. V lost 2 bases and J lost 6, with 11 bases in between. The CDR3 totals 14 residues. Germline loops: CDR1 SGHRS, CDR2 YFSETQ. The DNA of the CDR3 is TGCGCCAGCAGCTTTCACGACGCCCCCGGGGAGCTGTTTTTT. This sequence encodes CASSFHDAPGELFF.